Sequencing of this T cell receptor beta chain was carried out in a study of T cell responses to AZD1222 COVID-19 vaccine. Study-level results: Among AZD1222 vaccinees, only five or six were seropositive at baseline.

With regard to this clone: Its specificity is not known.

This CDR3 has 15 residues. CDR1 is KGHSH, CDR2 LQKENI, per germline. V was trimmed by 3 bases and J by 2 bases, leaving 12 bases between them. The table came from immunoSEQ multiplex PCR; TCRdb's copy has only in-frame clones and leaves some out. The sample has roughly 150,000 clones; roughly 80% are singletons. V gene TRBV18 combines with J gene TRBJ2-3; D tentatively fits TRBD1 or TRBD2 (5 bases each). The receptor's source is an adult in good health. The source material was peripheral blood, sampled on day 0 of AZD1222 vaccination. CDR3 nucleotides: TGTGCCAGCTCACCTCGGGGACCCCCCACAGATACGCAGTATTTT. This encodes CASSPRGPPTDTQYF.